This T cell receptor beta chain was sequenced for a study of cytomegalovirus exposure and HLA in healthy donors (TCRdb year 2017). Background for the entire study: An earlier analysis of approximately 550 of the donors reported 276 Gb of sequence data and roughly 110 million unique TCR beta sequences from 190 million or so T cells. Along with the approximately 700-subject first cohort, a separate validation cohort of 120 different subjects was used. The study was designed to test whether signatures of past pathogen exposure could be identified by cataloging public T cell receptors. An early release that covered 500 to 800 HLA-typed donors contained around 300 gigabases of sequencing data and tens of millions of unique TCR sequences. A later genetic analysis took genome-wide SNP genotypes for about 60% of the roughly 670 donors and used that subset as a discovery cohort. A handful of DR-DQ haplotypes were handled as single units for association and clustering because linkage in the cohort was strong. Typing coverage differed by locus: A, B, C, DRB1 and DQB1 were typed in about 620-640 donors, DQA1 in approximately 520, DPA1 in over 600, and DPB1 in just under 490. HLA typing included class I and class II loci at four-digit resolution. Rather than using new phenotypic data, the later analysis identified candidate immune exposures from TCR beta sequences and from how often those sequences occurred across donors. Donor age, sex, ethnicity and CMV serostatus were collected together with the repertoire data. Of the 398 genotyped donors, about 80% fell in the genetic ancestry cluster associated with self-reported Caucasian donors. The study combined high-throughput TCR immunosequencing, statistical association of individual TCRs with disease status, and machine learning to predict cytomegalovirus infection status. Among around 400 genotyped donors of the cohort, an average of approximately 240,000 unique TCR beta nucleotide sequences were sequenced per donor, roughly 20% of them non-productive. All discovery cohort repertoires had been generated using a single sequencing platform. To decide whether each TCR beta V gene segment behaved as functional or pseudogenic, an earlier analysis of some 600 of the donors relied on high-throughput TCR beta sequencing. A later analysis re-examined previously published TCR beta repertoires from hundreds of donors and added high-resolution HLA genotyping to investigate patterns of TCR occurrence. Using immunosequencing, the study profiled T cell repertoires from approximately 700 subjects and related those repertoires to cytomegalovirus serostatus. Results and caveats for the whole study, not just this receptor: The authors suggested that the approach could potentially be generalized to other disease states and immunological phenotypes. A further reported finding was that TCR beta sequences accurately predicted the HLA-A and HLA-B alleles for most subjects in the first cohort. In a later analysis, the rate of TCR association differed among HLA loci, with DRB1 alleles having the most associated TCRs and HLA-C alleles having the fewest. When HLA alleles, especially DR and DQ, strongly co-occurred, TCR associations were difficult to assign to individual alleles. Correlated functional status among segregating V segments might reflect linkage disequilibrium, but an unknown experimental factor could not be ruled out. Sequencing depth was assumed to be roughly uniform across donors in the presence/absence analyses, though that assumption may not hold. This cohort had only TCR beta chains sequenced, and the lack of alpha or paired-chain data limited which features could be detected. In vitro tests confirmed that a few of the cytomegalovirus-associated TCR beta chains recognize cytomegalovirus antigens. About 17 rarely observed V segments, including chromosome 9 orphons, were excluded from the earlier analysis of a few hundred of the donors because counts were too low. A later analysis reported that several top co-occurrence clusters appeared linked to parvovirus B19, influenza, CMV and Epstein-Barr virus. Compared with the 666-donor mean, donors in an Asian-associated ancestry cluster had fewer N-insertions in productive TCRs, according to a later genetic analysis. The sequencing pipeline was judged likely to have produced a cluster of highly shared sequence variants as a technical artifact. Cytomegalovirus status was reported to be diagnosed by the classifier with high specificity and sensitivity in both the original and validation cohorts. A later genetic analysis associated a missense DCLRE1C variant with V-gene and J-gene trimming of TCR beta chains, and an independent cohort replicated the association. In an earlier analysis of several hundred of the donors, most TCR beta V segments were observed in productive rearrangements about 90% or about 30% of the time, broadly matching IMGT annotations. According to a later analysis, most CMV-associated TCR beta chains appeared to be HLA-restricted, and the HLA associations seemed to be driven largely by CMV exposure. A total of about 180 TCR beta chains were listed by the study as associated with cytomegalovirus. Because HLA typing was missing for some donors at each locus, association tests included only the typed subset. In a later analysis, around 17,000 TCR beta sequences were associated with specific HLA alleles at a false discovery rate of 0.05. For the cohort, immune exposure information was limited to CMV serostatus. In a later analysis, HLA-associated TCR beta chains were found to be more clonally expanded and to have lower generation probabilities than equally common non-associated chains. Most TCR sequences were observed very rarely across donors, whereas some public TCRs were present in many individuals.

The cohort was made up of approximately 700 healthy bone marrow donors. All cohort members were sampled while nominally healthy, although unrecorded immune exposures were likely present. The donor was CMV seronegative and belonged to the group of 320 or so seronegative cohort members. Each donor provided a peripheral blood sample, and peripheral blood mononuclear cells were used for TCR beta sequencing. Genomic DNA extraction from the blood cell samples was performed with the Qiagen DNeasy Blood Extraction Kit. The library was prepared using the immunoSEQ multiplex PCR assay. The multiplex PCR relied on a mix of 60 forward primers for TCR Vbeta segments and 13 reverse primers for TCR Jbeta segments. A multiplex PCR assay on genomic DNA amplified the CDR3 region of rearranged TCR beta genes. On the Illumina HiSeq System, the amplified TCR beta libraries were sequenced as 87-base-pair reads. As for the original processing: Across the 640 or so repertoires, a later analysis counted 78 million or so unique TCR beta chains, approximately 12 million of which were shared by at least two donors. To remove PCR and sequencing errors, raw reads were error-corrected and collapsed into unique sequences using a nearest-neighbor algorithm that merged closely related sequences. CDR3 sequences were aligned to IMGT reference sequences to assign V, D and J gene segments. For a sequence to be retained, a match of at least six nucleotides was required to both a V gene segment and a J gene segment. A rearrangement counted as productive if the CDR3 had no stop codons and remained in frame with V and J, and every other rearrangement counted as non-productive. Following IMGT convention, CDR3 was defined as the stretch from the second conserved V-encoded cysteine up to the conserved J-encoded phenylalanine. In an earlier analysis of roughly 610 of the donors, sequences lacking an unambiguous match to a single V gene segment were excluded. In an earlier analysis of several hundred of the donors, V segments were called functional above 56.7% productive rearrangements and were called segregating when the between-donor standard deviation exceeded 5%. A statistical classification framework was built for diagnosing cytomegalovirus status from the catalog of TCR beta chain sequences. In a later analysis, V and J genes were assigned by comparing TCR nucleotide sequences against IMGT/GENE-DB human TR gene sequences. The TCRdist pipeline was used in a later analysis to assign CDR3 sequences and most-parsimonious VDJ recombination scenarios. In a later analysis, every TCR beta chain was defined by the combination of its CDR3 amino acid sequence and its V-gene family, and reads without a unique V-gene family were dropped. In a later analysis, a few hundred highly shared, low-generation-probability nucleotide sequences were removed to address suspected cross-contamination and a sequencing artifact. In a later analysis, a clonal expansion index was calculated for each public chain from normalized within-repertoire ranks of inferred template counts. In a later analysis, generation probabilities were computed using a VDJ recombination model fitted to out-of-frame rearrangements, and the results were checked against IGoR. Hypergeometric tests were used in a later analysis to score TCR-TCR, TCR-HLA and TCR-CMV co-occurrence, with a repertoire-size bias correction applied to the TCR pairs. To estimate false discovery rates, a later analysis permuted the HLA or CMV assignments 20 times. In a later analysis, co-occurring TCRs were grouped using DBSCAN, with TCRdist sequence similarity added in when clustering inside HLA-allele-positive subsets. Co-occurrence clustering excluded repertoires with fewer than 30,000 or more than 120,000 public chains, plus five with anomalous nucleotide sharing. Drawn from immuneACCESS, this table holds only the in-frame rearrangements with V and J called that TCRdb kept. Clones are partly lost; checked studies trace under half to an unresolved V gene and leave the rest unexplained. Clone size and the V and J calls come from that table; the DNA yielded D and trimming. Here the sample has around 140,000 clones; roughly 79% occur a single time. The top ten hold about 1.4% of the sample.

To note about this clone: Its antigen specificity is not known. No much larger clone is present one base from it, and per-base qualities are unavailable.

The receptor's source is a woman between 40 and 50 years old in good health and CMV-seronegative. Sequencing input: PBMCs.

The CDR3 protein: CASRSPAGAGANVLTF. The sequenced DNA is TGTGCCAGCAGATCCCCCGCAGGGGCTGGGGCCAACGTCCTGACTTTC. The V gene is TRBV28 and the J gene is TRBJ2-6; TRBD1 is possibly the D segment (6 matching bases). The CDR3 contains 16 residues, cysteine and phenylalanine counted. The only DNA kept is the CDR3, 48 bases in frame from the first base. As encoded in the germline V gene, CDR1 is MDHEN while CDR2 is SYDVKM. V loses 6 bases, J loses 2 bases, and the germline ends lie 14 bases apart. The variable domain in full, with residues beyond the CDR3 obtained from the reference TRBV28 and TRBJ2-6 genes, is DVKVTQSSRYLVKRTGEKVFLECVQDMDHENMFWYRQDPGLGLRLIYFSYDVKMKEKGDIPEGYSVSREKKERFSLILESASTNQTSMYLCASRSPAGAGANVLTFGAGSRLTVL.